Sequencing of this TCR beta chain was carried out in a study of T cell responses to AZD1222 COVID-19 vaccine. The assay was immunoSEQ multiplex PCR, and TCRdb's table has in-frame clones only and misses some. The sample comprises more than 95,000 clones, approximately 88% of which are singletons, and roughly 2.7% rests with the top ten. Germline lookup yields CDR1 SGHTA and CDR2 FQGNSA. The CDR3 has 16 amino acids. Trimming pared 1 base from V and 5 bases from J, leaving 17 bases between. The receptor was derived from an adult in good health. The source material was peripheral blood, sampled on day 0 of AZD1222 vaccination. V and J are TRBV7-2 and TRBJ1-2, with D uncertain. The CDR3 DNA sequence: TGTGCCAGCAGCTTAGTGGGTCTCACACACTTTTATGGCTACACCTTC. This encodes CASSLVGLTHFYGYTF.